This T cell receptor beta chain was identified in a study of shared clonotypes between healthy human individuals. Study-level results: It was anticipated that sequencing depth would influence how many clonotypes donors shared.

Generated by immunoSEQ multiplex PCR, the TCRdb table keeps only in-frame clones and is missing some. The repertoire holds hundreds of thousands of clones, with almost 95% as singletons. Details on this clone: The target antigen is unknown.

CD8 cells regarded as naive lacked CD45RO, were positively chosen for CCR7, and omitted terminally differentiated effector memory CD45RA+ cells. The ends lost 4 bases at V and 0 bases at J; junction bases unmatched: 8. The CDR3 totals 17 residues. The germline gives CDR1 SGHDN, CDR2 FVKESK. The specimen was naive CD8+ T cells sorted from blood. The clonotype was recovered from a man aged 30 to 45 in good health. The V and J genes are TRBV14 and TRBJ1-4; 7 bases fit TRBD1. The CDR3, as DNA: TGTGCCAGCAGCCTTTCCGGGCAGGGGGCAACTAATGAAAAACTGTTTTTT. The encoded protein is CASSLSGQGATNEKLFF.